The 18 T cell receptor beta chains below come from one sample, sequenced in a study of shared clonotypes between healthy human individuals. Produced via immunoSEQ multiplex PCR; TCRdb's table is partial and in-frame only. The sample carries more than 900,000 clones, about 80% recorded once. Material: memory CD4+ T cells from PBMCs. Subset: CD45RA-negative fraction. The receptor source for this set is a man aged 18 to 30 in good health. Some clones in this sample may be carry-over from other donors' samples.

A single count supports this clone. The V gene is TRBV27, the J gene TRBJ2-2; D uncertain. This CDR3 spans 11 amino acids. Germline-derived CDR1 and CDR2 are MNHEY and SMNVEV (reference sequence). V shed 3 bases and J shed 13 bases, with 9 bases lying between them. The CDR3 spells CASSFGSLLFF. The CDR3 DNA is TGTGCCAGCAGTTTTGGCTCCCTGCTGTTTTTT.

The chain links TRBV7-2 to TRBJ2-1; D may be TRBD1 (5 bases). The CDR3 covers 12 residues. Germline CDR1 is SGHTA and CDR2 is FQGNSA. V lost 4 bases, J lost 6 bases, and 7 bases lay in between. The CDR3 nucleotides are TGTGCCAGCAGCTCGGACACCAATGAGCAGTTCTTC. It yields the protein CASSSDTNEQFF.

This clone was picked up a small number of times. The chain links TRBV29-1 to TRBJ2-5; tentatively, D is TRBD2 (6 bases). Germline V CDR1 and CDR2: SQVTM, ANQGSEA. The length of the CDR3 is 13 residues. CDR3 coding DNA: TGCAGTGGAGGATGGGCCGGGGGAGAGACCCAGTACTTC. Its translation: CSGGWAGGETQYF.

V gene TRBV25-1 combines with J gene TRBJ1-3, with TRBD1 identical over 8 bases. The CDR3 extends over 13 amino acids. CDR1 and CDR2 from the germline V gene are MGHDK and SYGVNS. The V and J ends lost 6 bases and 7 bases, in that order; junction bases with no gene match: 5. The CDR3 loop reads CASSKDRDNTIYF. CDR3 coding DNA: TGTGCCAGCAGCAAGGACAGGGACAACACCATATATTTT.

The table lists this clone with many counts. The chain is built from TRBV6-4 and TRBJ2-1; the D gene is possibly TRBD1 (5 bases). The CDR3 contains 13 residues. Deletions cut 5 bases from V and 5 bases from J, with 10 bases between. The germline CDR1 and CDR2 sequences are MRHNA and SNTAGT. The CDR3 here is CASSRQNNNEQFF. The CDR3 DNA follows: TGTGCCAGCAGTCGACAGAATAACAATGAGCAGTTCTTC.

The gene calls are TRBV7-9 and TRBJ2-7; TRBD1 is a possible D gene (5 bases). V was clipped by 5 bases and J by 0 bases, with 11 bases between them. Germline CDR1 SEHNR, CDR2 FQNEAQ (reference sequence). The CDR3 has 14 amino acids. The CDR3 sequence is CASSPQTASYEQYF. The CDR3 nucleotides read TGTGCCAGCAGCCCCCAGACAGCCTCCTACGAGCAGTACTTC.

In this sample, this clone turned up once. The chain carries TRBV25-1 and TRBJ2-1, with a tentative D call TRBD1 (8 bases). Germline loops: CDR1 MGHDK, CDR2 SYGVNS. Trimming took 5 bases from V and 7 from J, leaving 24 bases between them. The CDR3 loop spans 17 amino acids. CDR3 protein: CASSLGTGSGGDNEQFF. In nucleotides, the CDR3 is TGTGCCAGCAGTCTCGGGACAGGCTCGGGGGGAGATAATGAGCAGTTCTTC.

Turning to this clone: Other nucleotide sequences in the sample specify the same CDR3. This chain links TRBV5-1 with TRBJ2-7, with 7 bases identical to TRBD1. Germline V gives CDR1 SGHRS, CDR2 YFSETQ. This CDR3 is built from 14 residues. V was clipped by 4 bases and J by 1 base; unmatched bases: 5. The CDR3 DNA reads as TGCGCCAGCAGCCCGACAGGGAGTTCCTACGAGCAGTACTTC. Translating it yields CASSPTGSSYEQYF.

The chain recombines TRBV29-1 with TRBJ1-1; D not certain. The CDR3 runs 13 residues. Trimming stripped 1 base from V and 5 bases from J, with 11 bases between. The germline V gene has CDR1 SQVTM and CDR2 ANQGSEA. The CDR3 DNA follows: TGCAGCGTTGAAGTCCCCCCGGAAACTGAAGCTTTCTTT. Protein sequence: CSVEVPPETEAFF.

V usage is TRBV9 and J usage is TRBJ1-2; weak D call: TRBD1 (5 bases). V lost 3 bases and J lost 7, with 16 bases in between. In germline, CDR1 is SGDLS, CDR2 YYNGEE. The CDR3 contains 14 residues. CDR3 loop: CASSARRGGSGYTF. CDR3 nucleotides: TGTGCCAGCAGCGCCCGGCGTGGGGGGTCTGGCTACACCTTC.

The chain is built from TRBV19 and TRBJ1-2; tentative D call: TRBD1 (5 bases). The CDR3 runs to 16 residues. Trimming removed 4 bases from V and 4 bases from J, with 19 bases in between. From germline, CDR1 is LNHDA and CDR2 SQIVND (reference sequence). CDR3: CASSTPGRGRGYGYTF. The CDR3 DNA reads TGTGCCAGTAGTACCCCCGGGAGGGGCCGGGGCTATGGCTACACCTTC.

The chain carries TRBV7-9 and TRBJ1-2; 8 bases are shared with TRBD1. Germline values: CDR1 SEHNR, CDR2 FQNEAQ (reference sequence). J gave up 7 bases and V 4 bases, and 8 bases lay outside the gene matches. This CDR3 spans 14 amino acids. The CDR3, as DNA: TGTGCCAGCAGCTCTCAGACAGGGGTTGGTGGCTACACCTTC. Translated: CASSSQTGVGGYTF.

The J gene is TRBJ1-1, the V gene TRBV28; D is undetermined. The germline V and J ends were trimmed by 3 bases and 5 bases, with 7 bases remaining between them. Germline V gives CDR1 MDHEN, CDR2 SYDVKM. The CDR3 length is 12 residues. DNA for the CDR3: TGTGCCAGCAGTTTTAGTTGGACTGAAGCTTTCTTT. It translates to CASSFSWTEAFF.

This chain joins TRBV2 and TRBJ1-2; 8 bases match TRBD1. Losses at the gene ends were 5 bases for V and 6 bases for J; bases not matched to a gene: 8. The CDR3 has 14 amino acids. CDR1 is SNHLY and CDR2 is FYNNEI in the germline V gene. The CDR3 DNA follows: TGTGCCAGCAGTCCAGACAGGGGACGGGATGGCTACACCTTC. It specifies CASSPDRGRDGYTF.

The chain employs TRBV27 and TRBJ2-2, with 11 bases fitting TRBD2. The V and J ends lost 1 base and 4 bases, in that order; junction bases with no gene match: 8. The germline V gene encodes CDR1 MNHEY and CDR2 SMNVEV (reference sequence). The CDR3 has 18 amino acids. The CDR3 sequence is CASSLFSGRARSTGELFF. Here the CDR3 DNA reads TGTGCCAGCAGTTTATTTAGCGGGAGGGCCCGGAGCACCGGGGAGCTGTTTTTT.

The genes are TRBV13 and TRBJ1-1; D gene ambiguous. The germline CDR1 and CDR2 sequences are PRHDT and FYEKMQ (reference sequence). The CDR3 totals 12 residues. Trimming shortened V by 2 bases and J by 4 bases, and 5 bases separated the two germline ends. This chain's CDR3 is CASSLTATEAFF. The CDR3, as DNA: TGTGCCAGCAGCTTAACAGCCACTGAAGCTTTCTTT.

This chain uses TRBV5-4 with TRBJ1-5; D unclear. CDR3 length: 15 residues. Germline lookup yields CDR1 SGHNT and CDR2 YYREEE (reference sequence). V was clipped by 3 bases and J by 0 bases, with 10 bases between them. CDR3 region: CASSSTLYSNQPQHF. DNA of the CDR3: TGTGCCAGCAGCTCTACCCTCTATAGCAATCAGCCCCAGCATTTT.

This clone is a singleton in its sample. The chain's CDR3 is CASSLTGWANEQYF. CDR3 bases: TGCGCCAGCAGCTTGACAGGGTGGGCAAACGAGCAGTACTTC. The V gene is TRBV5-1, the J gene TRBJ2-7; TRBD1 is a possible D gene (6 bases). V lost 1 base to trimming and J lost 5 bases, with 13 bases between them. The germline V gene has CDR1 SGHRS and CDR2 YFSETQ. This CDR3 spans 14 amino acids.